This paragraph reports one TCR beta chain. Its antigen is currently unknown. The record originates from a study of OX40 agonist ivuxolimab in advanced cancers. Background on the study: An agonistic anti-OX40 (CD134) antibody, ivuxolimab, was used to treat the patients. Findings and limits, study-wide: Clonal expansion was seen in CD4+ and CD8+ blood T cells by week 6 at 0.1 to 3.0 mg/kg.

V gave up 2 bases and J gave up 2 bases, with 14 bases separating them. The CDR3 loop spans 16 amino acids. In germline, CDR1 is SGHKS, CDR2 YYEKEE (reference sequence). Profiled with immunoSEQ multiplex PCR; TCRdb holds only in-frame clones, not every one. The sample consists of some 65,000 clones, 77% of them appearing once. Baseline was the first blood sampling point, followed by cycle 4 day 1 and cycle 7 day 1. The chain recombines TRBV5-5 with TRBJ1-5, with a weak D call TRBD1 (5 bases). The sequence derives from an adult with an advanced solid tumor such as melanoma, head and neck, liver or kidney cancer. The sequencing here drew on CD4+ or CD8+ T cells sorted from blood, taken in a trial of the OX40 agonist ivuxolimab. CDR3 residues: CASSLLDIGGNQPQHF. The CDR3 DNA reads TGTGCCAGCAGCTTATTGGACATCGGTGGCAATCAGCCCCAGCATTTT.